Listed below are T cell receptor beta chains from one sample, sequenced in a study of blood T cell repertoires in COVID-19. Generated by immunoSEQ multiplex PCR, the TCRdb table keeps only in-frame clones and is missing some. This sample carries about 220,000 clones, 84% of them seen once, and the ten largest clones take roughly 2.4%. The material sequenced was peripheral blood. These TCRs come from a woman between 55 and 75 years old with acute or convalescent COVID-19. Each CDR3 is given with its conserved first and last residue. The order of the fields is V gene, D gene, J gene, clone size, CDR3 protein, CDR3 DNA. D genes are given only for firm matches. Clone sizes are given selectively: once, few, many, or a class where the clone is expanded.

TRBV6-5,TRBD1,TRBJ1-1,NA,CASSPGQMNTEAFF,TGTGCCAGCAGTCCGGGACAGATGAACACTGAAGCTTTCTTT
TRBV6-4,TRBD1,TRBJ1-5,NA,CASMGAQGEPQHF,TGTGCCAGCATGGGGGCACAGGGGGAGCCCCAGCATTTT
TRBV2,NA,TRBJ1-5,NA,CASKQDSEQPQHF,TGTGCCAGCAAACAGGACAGCGAGCAGCCCCAGCATTTT
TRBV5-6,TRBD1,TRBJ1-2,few,CASSLGQGVYGYTF,TGTGCCAGCAGCTTGGGACAGGGGGTTTATGGCTACACCTTC
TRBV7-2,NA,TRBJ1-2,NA,CASSIREGAGYTF,TGTGCCAGCAGCATCAGGGAAGGGGCTGGCTACACCTTC
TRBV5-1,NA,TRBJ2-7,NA,CASSLFGGGHYEQYF,TGCGCCAGCAGCTTGTTTGGGGGCGGTCACTACGAGCAGTACTTC
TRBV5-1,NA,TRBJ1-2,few,CASSSSGGGYTF,TGCGCCAGCAGCTCTTCGGGGGGTGGCTACACCTTC
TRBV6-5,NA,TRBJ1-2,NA,CAVSGQGQIYGYTF,TGTGCCGTATCCGGGCAGGGGCAGATCTATGGCTACACCTTC
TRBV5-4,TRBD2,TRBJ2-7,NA,CASSFNLADYEQYF,TGTGCCAGCAGCTTTAATCTAGCGGACTACGAGCAGTACTTC
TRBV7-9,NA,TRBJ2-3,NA,CASSLVSWTLSTDTQYF,TGTGCCAGCAGCTTAGTTTCTTGGACACTTAGCACAGATACGCAGTATTTT
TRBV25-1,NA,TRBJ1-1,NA,CASSNIRNTKAFF,TGTGCCAGCAGCAACATCCGGAACACTAAAGCTTTCTTT
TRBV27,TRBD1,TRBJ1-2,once,CASSPNPGTGGSFYGYTF,TGTGCCAGCAGTCCAAATCCCGGGACAGGGGGCTCCTTCTATGGCTACACCTTC
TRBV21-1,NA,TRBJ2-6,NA,CASPPGYAGANVLTF,TGTGCCAGCCCCCCGGGGTACGCTGGGGCCAACGTCCTGACTTTC
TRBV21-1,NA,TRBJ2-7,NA,CASSKSERSTEQYF,TGTGCCAGCAGCAAATCAGAGCGGAGTACCGAGCAGTACTTC
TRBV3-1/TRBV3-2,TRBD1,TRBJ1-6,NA,CASSLPTGTSPLHF,TGTGCCAGCAGCCTCCCGACAGGGACTTCACCCCTCCACTTT
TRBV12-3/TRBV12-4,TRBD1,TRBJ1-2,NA,CASRNTGGGGYTF,TGTGCCAGCAGAAATACAGGGGGTGGCGGCTACACCTTC
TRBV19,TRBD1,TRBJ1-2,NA,CASRSADRAHGYTF,TGTGCCAGCCGATCAGCCGACAGGGCCCATGGCTACACCTTC
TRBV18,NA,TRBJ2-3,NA,CASSPLRDRTTDTQYF,TGTGCCAGCTCACCACTTCGCGACAGGACCACAGATACGCAGTATTTT
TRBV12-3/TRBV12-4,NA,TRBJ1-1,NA,CASSLLGAAEAFF,TGTGCCAGCAGTTTACTGGGAGCTGCTGAAGCTTTCTTT
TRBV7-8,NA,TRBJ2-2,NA,CASSLYRRRGTGELFF,TGTGCCAGCAGCTTATACCGTCGCCGCGGCACCGGGGAGCTGTTTTTT
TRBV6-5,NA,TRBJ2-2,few,CASSSHGTLNTGELFF,TGTGCCAGCAGTTCTCATGGGACACTAAACACCGGGGAGCTGTTTTTT